These T cell receptor beta chains were read from a single sample in a study of T cells after yellow fever vaccination. Each CDR3 protein gets one entry after TCRdb re-called the 5' RACE reads with MiXCR. There are around 260,000 distinct CDR3 sequences in the sample; around 4.9% occur only once, and under 3.5% lies in the top ten. The sample was CD4+ T cells sorted from PBMCs, taken on the day of the yellow fever booster vaccination. The receptors come from a man between 18 and 35 years old who received the YFV17D yellow fever vaccine. Each CDR3 is given with its conserved first and last residue. Fields, in order: clone size, J gene, V gene, D gene, CDR3 DNA, CDR3 protein. The D gene is left open where the match is weak. Some rows mark clone size as missing; the rest say once, few, many or name a class of expanded clone.

few TRBJ2-7 TRBV7-8 NA TGTGCCAGCAGCTTAATCTGGGGCTACGAGCAGTACTTC CASSLIWGYEQYF
NA TRBJ2-3 TRBV7-6 NA TGTGCCAGCAGCTTAGCAGCGGTGGGCCCAGATACGCAGTATTTT CASSLAAVGPDTQYF
many TRBJ1-5 TRBV12-3/TRBV12-4 NA TGTGCCAGCAGTTTACAGGGAGTTCAGCCCCAGCATTTT CASSLQGVQPQHF
many TRBJ2-5 TRBV12-3/TRBV12-4 NA TGTGCCAGCAGTTTAGCGGGGGTGGAGACCCAGTACTTC CASSLAGVETQYF
NA TRBJ1-1 TRBV5-8 NA TGTGCCAGCAGACCAGGACAGTCTGAGGCTTTCTTT CASRPGQSEAFF
few TRBJ2-1 TRBV5-1 NA TGCGCCAGCAGCTTGGAAGCGGGCTACTCCTACAATGAGCAGTTCTTC CASSLEAGYSYNEQFF
many TRBJ2-1 TRBV6-5 NA TGTGCCAGCAGTCGCTCTGGGGGAAATGAGCAGTTCTTC CASSRSGGNEQFF
few TRBJ2-3 TRBV2 TRBD1 TGTGCCAGCAGTGTAGACAGGGGACGCACTAATACGCAGTATTTT CASSVDRGRTNTQYF
few TRBJ1-5 TRBV20-1 NA TGCAGTGCTAGAGACCTCAATTTGGGCACTCAGCCCCAGCATTTT CSARDLNLGTQPQHF
NA TRBJ2-2 TRBV2 NA TGTGCCAGCAGTGATGTGGGCCCCACCGGGGAGCTGTTTTTT CASSDVGPTGELFF
NA TRBJ1-2 TRBV25-1 NA TGTGCCAGCAGTCCCCGGGACCGGCATTATGGCTACACCTTC CASSPRDRHYGYTF
NA TRBJ2-1 TRBV20-1 NA TGCAGTGCTGTGATGCCGGAGACGGCGTACAATGAGCAGTTCTTC CSAVMPETAYNEQFF
NA TRBJ1-2 TRBV4-1 TRBD1 TGCGCCAGCAGCCTGGGACAGGGGGACCGCTATGGCTACACCTTC CASSLGQGDRYGYTF
many TRBJ1-1 TRBV2 NA TGTGCCAGCAGTCCACAGGGAGTGAACACTGAAGCTTTCTTT CASSPQGVNTEAFF
NA TRBJ1-2 TRBV7-8 NA TGTGCCAGCAGCTTATTCCCCGGCAAACGCGGCTACACCTTC CASSLFPGKRGYTF
NA TRBJ2-3 TRBV9 NA TGTGCCAGCAGCGTAGCTGAGGGACCAGATACGCAGTATTTT CASSVAEGPDTQYF